This T cell receptor (beta chain) comes out of a study of patients and donors after allogeneic stem cell transplantation. At least ten counts were recorded for this clonotype. TCRdb passed the RT-PCR reads through MiXCR, listing each CDR3 protein once. The data hold around 170,000 distinct CDR3 sequences, with 24% observed a single time. This CDR3 has 15 amino acids. With 1 base clipped from V and 9 bases from J, the junction kept 12 bases outside the gene matches. CDR1 is DFQATT and CDR2 is SNEGSKA in the germline V gene (reference sequence). This TCR came from a human donor who was either an allogeneic HSCT recipient or a stem cell or donor lymphocyte infusion donor (not recorded which). It is not recorded whose cells these are; they may come from a transplant donor. The source material was blood, either unsorted or a sorted T cell fraction (not recorded which). This chain connects TRBV20-1 to TRBJ1-5; 7 bases align to TRBD1. As DNA, the CDR3 is TGCAGTGCTAGAGTGCAGCCAGGGGGTCATGGGCCCCAGCATTTT. Translating it yields CSARVQPGGHGPQHF.